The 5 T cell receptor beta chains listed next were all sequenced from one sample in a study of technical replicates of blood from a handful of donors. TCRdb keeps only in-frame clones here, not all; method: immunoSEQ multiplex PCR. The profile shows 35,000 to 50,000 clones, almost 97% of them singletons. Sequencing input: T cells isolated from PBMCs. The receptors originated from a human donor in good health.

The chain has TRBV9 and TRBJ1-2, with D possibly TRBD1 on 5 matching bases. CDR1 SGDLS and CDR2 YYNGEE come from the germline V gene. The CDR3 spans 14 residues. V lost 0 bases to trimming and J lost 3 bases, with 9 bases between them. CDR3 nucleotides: TGTGCCAGCAGCGTAGAAATAGGGGACTATGGCTACACCTTC. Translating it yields CASSVEIGDYGYTF.

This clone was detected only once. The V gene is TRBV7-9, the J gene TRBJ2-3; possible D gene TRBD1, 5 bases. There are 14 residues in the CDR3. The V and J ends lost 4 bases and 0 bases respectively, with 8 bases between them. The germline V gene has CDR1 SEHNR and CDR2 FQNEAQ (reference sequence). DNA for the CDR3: TGTGCCAGCAGCTACCAGGGAAGCACAGATACGCAGTATTTT. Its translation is CASSYQGSTDTQYF.

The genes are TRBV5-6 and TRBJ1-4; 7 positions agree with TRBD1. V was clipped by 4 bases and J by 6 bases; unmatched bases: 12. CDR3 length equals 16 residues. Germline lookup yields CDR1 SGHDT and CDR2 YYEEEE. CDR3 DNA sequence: TGTGCCAGCAGCACCTACGACAGGGCGCCTTATGAAAAACTGTTTTTT. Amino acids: CASSTYDRAPYEKLFF.

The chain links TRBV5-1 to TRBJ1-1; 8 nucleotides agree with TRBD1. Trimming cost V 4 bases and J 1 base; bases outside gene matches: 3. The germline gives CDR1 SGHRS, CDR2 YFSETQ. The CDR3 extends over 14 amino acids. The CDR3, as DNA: TGCGCCAGCAGCAAGACAGGGGCGAACACTGAAGCTTTCTTT. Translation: CASSKTGANTEAFF.

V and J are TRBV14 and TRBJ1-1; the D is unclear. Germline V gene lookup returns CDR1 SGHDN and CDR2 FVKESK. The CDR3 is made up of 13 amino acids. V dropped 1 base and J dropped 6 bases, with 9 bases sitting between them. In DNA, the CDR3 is TGTGCCAGCAGCCAAGTGTACGGGGCTGAAGCTTTCTTT. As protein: CASSQVYGAEAFF.